The source of this T cell receptor (beta chain) is a study of long-term antiretroviral therapy in people with HIV. Running of the v3.0 immunoSEQ assay took place at survey level. Repertoires were generated with immunoSEQ multiplex PCR, while TCRdb's copy carries only in-frame clones and drops some. Here the sample spans roughly 25,000 clones, 76% being singletons. V gave up 3 bases and J gave up 6 bases, with 21 bases separating them. The CDR3 sequence is 16 residues long. Germline V gene data show CDR1 as KGHSH and CDR2 as LQKENI. The chain is built from TRBV18 and TRBJ2-7; D may correspond to TRBD1 or TRBD2 (5 bases each). The clonotype originates from a woman between 40 and 50 years old with HIV. Sequenced material: unsorted PBMCs, taken 0.5 years after starting antiretroviral therapy. For the CDR3, the DNA is TGTGCCAGCTCACCCCAACCCGGGACGTCCTCGTCCGAGCAGTACTTC. This gives the protein CASSPQPGTSSSEQYF.